This entry is about one T cell receptor beta chain. No antigen is known for it. The CDR3 has 15 amino acids. With V trimmed by 6 bases and J by 4 bases, 9 bases remained unmatched. Germline CDR1 MNHEY, CDR2 SVGAGI. This sample is part of a study of shared clonotypes between healthy human individuals. All donors were Caucasian adults living in Nashville, Tennessee. Memory CD4+ cells were the fraction left after CD45RA+ naive selection. Overall study results and limits: Specimens sampled were limited to blood, with tissue repertoires likely differing.

Profiling relied on immunoSEQ multiplex PCR, and the TCRdb table lists in-frame clones only, not all of them. There are about 980,000 clones in the sample; about three quarters occur only once, and approximately 1.5% lies in the top ten. The chain couples TRBV6-5 to TRBJ1-5; 7 nucleotides match TRBD1. The sequence was obtained from a young man in good health. The sample was memory CD4+ T cells sorted from blood. Noted subset: CD45RA-negative fraction. The CDR3 region is CASSRDRERNQPQHF. CDR3 DNA: TGTGCCAGCAGCCGCGACAGGGAACGGAATCAGCCCCAGCATTTT.